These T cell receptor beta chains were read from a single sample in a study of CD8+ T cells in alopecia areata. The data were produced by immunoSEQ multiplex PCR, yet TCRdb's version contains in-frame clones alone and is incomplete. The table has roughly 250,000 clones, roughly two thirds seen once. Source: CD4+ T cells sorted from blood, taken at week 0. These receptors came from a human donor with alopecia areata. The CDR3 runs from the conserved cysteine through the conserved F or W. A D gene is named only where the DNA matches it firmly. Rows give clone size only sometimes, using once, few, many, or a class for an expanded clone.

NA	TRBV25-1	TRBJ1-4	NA	TGTGCCAGCAGTGAAGGACCCAGCGGGCCAAATAATGAAAAACTGTTTTTT	CASSEGPSGPNNEKLFF
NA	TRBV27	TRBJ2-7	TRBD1	TGTGCCAGCAGGACAGGGGGAGGCGAGCAGTACTTC	CASRTGGGEQYF
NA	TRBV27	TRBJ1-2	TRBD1	TGTGCCAGCATCGGGACAGGGGGCTCCCTTAGGCACTTC	CASIGTGGSLRHF
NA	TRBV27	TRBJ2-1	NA	TGTGCCAGCAGTTTAAGGCCTAACAATGAGCAGTTCTTC	CASSLRPNNEQFF
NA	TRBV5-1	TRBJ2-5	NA	TGCGCCAGCAAATTGGGAGAGGAGACCCAGTACTTC	CASKLGEETQYF
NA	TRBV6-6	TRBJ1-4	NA	TGTGCCAGCAGTTACGGAGACCCAGGCGATGAAAAACTGTTTTTT	CASSYGDPGDEKLFF
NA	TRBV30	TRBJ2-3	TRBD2	TGTGCCTGGAGTGTACTAGCGGGCTTATTCACAGATACGCAGTATTTT	CAWSVLAGLFTDTQYF
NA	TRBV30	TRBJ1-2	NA	TGTGCCTGGACAGACCTCTATGGCTACACCTTC	CAWTDLYGYTF
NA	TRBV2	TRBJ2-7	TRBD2	TGTGCCGGCAGAGGGACTAGCGGGGGCTACGAGCAGTACTTC	CAGRGTSGGYEQYF
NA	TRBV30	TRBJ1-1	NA	TGTGCCTGGACGGACGGAAACACTGAAGCTTTCTTT	CAWTDGNTEAFF
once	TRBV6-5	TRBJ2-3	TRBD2	TGTGCCAGCAGTTACTTTAGCGGGGGGGCCGGAGATACGCAGTATTTT	CASSYFSGGAGDTQYF
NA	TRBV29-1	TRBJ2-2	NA	TGCAGCGTTGTACGACTGGGGGACGGGGAGCTGTTTTTT	CSVVRLGDGELFF
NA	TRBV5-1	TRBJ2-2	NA	TGCGCCAGCAGTCGAACGAACACCGGGGAGCTGTTTTTT	CASSRTNTGELFF
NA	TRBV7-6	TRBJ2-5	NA	TGTGCCAGCAGCTTAGCGAGACACCAACAAGAGACCCAGTACTTC	CASSLARHQQETQYF
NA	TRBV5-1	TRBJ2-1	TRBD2	TGCGCCAGCAGCCCAGGGGTAGGGCTAGCGGGGGGCGACAATGAGCAGTTCTTC	CASSPGVGLAGGDNEQFF
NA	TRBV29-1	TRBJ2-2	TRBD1	TGCAGCGCCTCGACAGGGGGCTCCGGGGAGCTGTTTTTT	CSASTGGSGELFF
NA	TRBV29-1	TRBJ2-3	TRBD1	TGCAGCGTTGAGAAGGGACAGGTTTCAGATACGCAGTATTTT	CSVEKGQVSDTQYF
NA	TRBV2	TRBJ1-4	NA	TGTGCCAGCAGCGAAGGGGGAGTTTGGGAAAAACTGTTTTTT	CASSEGGVWEKLFF
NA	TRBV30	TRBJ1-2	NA	TGTGCCTGGGTGGGGCAGGGGAACTATGGCTACACCTTC	CAWVGQGNYGYTF